This T cell receptor (beta chain) came from a study of metastatic and nonmetastatic thyroid tumors. The wider study: Malignant thyroid and benign thyroid patients provided blood and tumor or nodule tissue whose repertoires were compared.

General study findings and limits: For both blood and tumor, malignant thyroid tumors reportedly showed significantly higher TCR beta diversity than benign nodules did.

CDR1 is MRHNA and CDR2 is SNTAGT in the germline V gene. V was pared by 6 bases and J by 4 bases, with 16 bases between. The CDR3 consists of 15 residues. Until they underwent thyroid surgery, no patient had received any treatment. In its sample, this clone was seen many times. Antigen unknown. In the authors' workflow: Construction of a distant-metastasis classifier for papillary thyroid cancer relied on CDR3 differences across clinicopathological groups. TCRdb re-called clones via MiXCR from the PCR reads. TCRdb's processing, not the authors', yielded these V and J calls. The table includes tens of thousands of clones, 17% detected once.

The sequence derives from a female donor with papillary thyroid cancer or a benign thyroid nodule (not recorded which). Some clones in this sample may be carry-over from other donors' samples. V and J are TRBV6-4 and TRBJ1-5; D might be TRBD1 (5 bases). Sequencing was done on a sample of tumor tissue. The CDR3 protein is CASSGILGENQPQHF. The CDR3, as DNA: TGTGCCAGCAGCGGGATCCTAGGGGAAAATCAGCCCCAGCATTTT.